The clone carrying this T cell receptor beta chain was found a few times. Its matching antigen is unknown. The data derive from a study of blood T cells in healthy people across ages. Whole-study findings and limits: Naive T cell percentage by flow cytometry tracked strongly with beta diversity.

It was with a sample-barcoded 5' primer and a J-beta primer mix that a second PCR of roughly 7 to 12 cycles was run. TCRdb redid the calling of the 5' RACE reads with MiXCR, one entry per CDR3 protein. The sample comprises about 1.5 million distinct CDR3 sequences, roughly 40% of which are singletons, and 7.9% rests with the top ten. Germline V gene sequence: CDR1 DFQATT, CDR2 SNEGSKA (reference sequence). Trimming pared 0 bases from V and 8 bases from J, leaving 4 bases between. The CDR3 runs to 10 residues. This chain joins TRBV20-1 and TRBJ1-2, with no clear D. The sequence derives from a woman aged 18-29 years in good health. The specimen sequenced was blood. The CDR3 here is CSARDKGYTF. The CDR3, as DNA: TGCAGTGCTAGAGATAAGGGCTACACCTTC.